This T cell receptor beta chain emerged from a study of T cell responses to AZD1222 COVID-19 vaccine. Germline CDR1 and CDR2: MDHEN and SYDVKM. The V end lost 1 base, the J end lost 7 bases, and 5 bases lay between the germline ends. The CDR3 sequence is 12 residues long. Sequencing used immunoSEQ multiplex PCR; TCRdb keeps in-frame clones, though not all of them. The table includes about 190,000 clones, 80% to 90% detected once. The source was peripheral blood, collected on day 0 of MenACWY control vaccination. The V and J genes are TRBV28 and TRBJ1-5; no clear D. This TCR was recovered from an adult in good health. The CDR3 bases are TGTGCCAGCAGTTTATCCTGGCAGCCCCAGCATTTT. Translated, it gives CASSLSWQPQHF. The variable domain in full, completed from reference TRBV28 and TRBJ1-5, reads DVKVTQSSRYLVKRTGEKVFLECVQDMDHENMFWYRQDPGLGLRLIYFSYDVKMKEKGDIPEGYSVSREKKERFSLILESASTNQTSMYLCASSLSWQPQHFGDGTRLSIL.